The rows below give T cell receptor beta chains drawn from one sample of a study of STAT3 mutations in large granular lymphocyte leukemia. The table came from immunoSEQ multiplex PCR; TCRdb's copy has only in-frame clones and leaves some out. This sample has about 5,200 clones, with 60% to 80% found just once. The material sequenced was PBMCs. Every receptor here comes from a human donor with T large granular lymphocyte leukemia. Some clones in this sample may be carry-over from other donors' samples. The CDR3 runs from the conserved cysteine through the conserved F or W.

J: TRBJ2-7; V: TRBV5-4; CDR3: CASSLDGTSTYEQYF
J: TRBJ2-5; V: TRBV5-1; CDR3: CASSLGTGTETQYF
J: TRBJ1-5; V: TRBV5-1; CDR3: CASSPRTGSNQPQHF
J: TRBJ1-3; V: TRBV7-9; CDR3: CASSKQGVSSGNTIYF
J: TRBJ1-2; V: TRBV18; CDR3: CASSRDRGNYGYTF
J: TRBJ1-1; V: TRBV29-1; CDR3: CSVGAGGLAEAFF
J: TRBJ1-3; V: TRBV18; CDR3: CASSPGILSGNTIYF
J: TRBJ2-1; V: TRBV7-9; CDR3: CASSVGLAGVNEQFF
J: TRBJ2-2; V: TRBV5-1; CDR3: CASSLDGVGGTGELFF
J: TRBJ1-1; V: TRBV5-1; CDR3: CASSWGTGVDTEAFF
J: TRBJ1-2; V: TRBV7-9; CDR3: CASSLDWGAVYGYTF
J: TRBJ2-3; V: TRBV5-1; CDR3: CASSPPGTGTFTDTQYF
J: TRBJ2-3; V: TRBV30; CDR3: CAWSVTLDTQYF
J: TRBJ2-7; V: TRBV29-1; CDR3: CSVEDRGADEQYF
J: TRBJ2-7; V: TRBV18; CDR3: CASSPRPGTGQYEQYF
J: TRBJ2-7; V: TRBV7-9; CDR3: CASSPRTGKGYEQYF
J: TRBJ2-7; V: TRBV7-2; CDR3: CASSRGLGSSYEQYF
J: TRBJ2-7; V: TRBV18; CDR3: CASSPGSSGRTTTYEQYF
J: TRBJ2-7; V: TRBV6-5; CDR3: CASRAGQGHSYEQYF
J: TRBJ2-7; V: TRBV4-2; CDR3: CASSQVGDEQYF
J: TRBJ1-2; V: TRBV29-1; CDR3: CSVNLGTPSYGYTF
J: TRBJ1-3; V: TRBV30; CDR3: CAWTPGSSGNTIYF
J: TRBJ1-5; V: TRBV27; CDR3: CASSLWGNQPQHF
J: TRBJ2-7; V: TRBV13; CDR3: CASSSPGKFNEQYF
J: TRBJ1-2; V: TRBV18; CDR3: CASSPGTVNYGYTF
J: TRBJ2-6; V: TRBV7-2; CDR3: CASNTIGARESGANVLTF
J: TRBJ1-2; V: TRBV7-9; CDR3: CASSLEGDRGYTF
J: TRBJ1-4; V: TRBV6-6; CDR3: CASSGQGFNEKLFF
J: TRBJ1-2; V: TRBV5-1; CDR3: CASSFAGTGGYGYTF
J: TRBJ1-1; V: TRBV5-1; CDR3: CASSQTGLNTEAFF
J: TRBJ1-1; V: TRBV5-4; CDR3: CTSGGGTEAFF
J: TRBJ2-5; V: TRBV30; CDR3: CAWSVEGETQYF
J: TRBJ1-1; V: TRBV18; CDR3: CASSLRPGGAETEAFF
J: TRBJ2-7; V: TRBV28; CDR3: CASSLRGPSYEQYF
J: TRBJ1-2; V: TRBV29-1; CDR3: CSVDQKGEPVYGYTF
J: TRBJ2-5; V: TRBV29-1; CDR3: CSVAYDSQETQYF
J: TRBJ1-1; V: TRBV5-1; CDR3: CASSPYRMNTEAFF
J: TRBJ2-1; V: TRBV4-3; CDR3: CASSQRDRSDNEQFF
J: TRBJ1-4; V: TRBV5-1; CDR3: CASSLGRGEEKLFF
J: TRBJ2-1; V: TRBV9; CDR3: CASSTTGGDEQFF
J: TRBJ1-2; V: TRBV5-4; CDR3: CASSFGRGYGYTF
J: TRBJ2-1; V: TRBV30; CDR3: CAGTSGGAVNEQFF
J: TRBJ1-1; V: TRBV5-1; CDR3: CASSYEVYTEAFF
J: TRBJ1-2; V: TRBV7-3; CDR3: CASSFYRGGGYTF
J: TRBJ2-1; V: TRBV5-1; CDR3: CASSLVGTEQFF
J: TRBJ2-3; V: TRBV7-9; CDR3: CASSSELAGVEDTQYF
J: TRBJ2-5; V: TRBV11-2; CDR3: CASSPRGSPGETQYF
J: TRBJ2-2; V: TRBV6-7; CDR3: CASSVEGKDGELFF
J: TRBJ2-7; V: TRBV6-6; CDR3: CASSYRTGGVYEQYF
J: TRBJ2-7; V: TRBV7-8; CDR3: CASSFGSFYEQYF
J: TRBJ2-7; V: TRBV13; CDR3: CASSPDSSYEQYF
J: TRBJ1-1; V: TRBV5-1; CDR3: CASSLGQQNTEAFF
J: TRBJ2-7; V: TRBV5-1; CDR3: CASSIRDGSYEQYF
J: TRBJ2-1; V: TRBV30; CDR3: CAWSADQGFSYEQFF
J: TRBJ1-3; V: TRBV5-6; CDR3: CASSSPGTGGNTIYF
J: TRBJ1-1; V: TRBV5-1; CDR3: CASSPRWDTEAFF